The 23 T cell receptor beta chains below were found in one sample sequenced in a study of early T cells in non-severe SARS-CoV-2 infection. Each CDR3 protein gets one entry after TCRdb re-called the 5' RACE reads with MiXCR. There are about 59,000 distinct CDR3 sequences in the sample; about 13% occur only once, and about 9.3% lies in the top ten. Material: whole blood, obtained at baseline. The receptors derive from an adult who was a healthcare worker with PCR-confirmed SARS-CoV-2 infection or an uninfected control (not recorded which).

Many counts were recorded for this clonotype. The chain carries TRBV9 and TRBJ2-3; a possible D gene is TRBD2 (5 bases). Germline CDR1 SGDLS, CDR2 YYNGEE. The length of the CDR3 is 16 residues. With 0 bases removed from V and 2 bases from J, the gap between germline ends came to 13 bases. In DNA, the CDR3 is TGTGCCAGCAGCGTAGTTGAGGGTAGCTCCACAGATACGCAGTATTTT. Protein: CASSVVEGSSTDTQYF.

This clonotype was counted ten times or more. This chain links TRBV11-2 with TRBJ2-3; TRBD2 matches 13 bases. V gave up 9 bases and J gave up 4 bases; unmatched junction bases: 10. Germline CDR1 reads SGHAT; CDR2 reads FQNNGV. The CDR3 has 16 amino acids. This chain's CDR3 is CASLFGLAGVADTQYF. CDR3 nucleotides: TGTGCCAGTCTTTTCGGACTAGCGGGGGTGGCAGATACGCAGTATTTT.

This clonotype has only a few counts. The CDR3 region has the DNA TGTGCCAGCATCCCATGGACAGGGTCCGCCGAGCAGTACTTC. This encodes CASIPWTGSAEQYF. The genes are TRBV6-6 and TRBJ2-7; 8 bases match TRBD1. Germline-derived CDR1 and CDR2 are MNHNY and SVGAGI (reference sequence). This CDR3 has 14 residues. V lost 7 bases to trimming and J lost 6 bases; unmatched junction nucleotides: 11.

The table lists this clonotype with many counts. This chain connects TRBV6-2 or TRBV6-3 to TRBJ2-4; TRBD2 agrees at 9 bases. Per germline, CDR1 MNHEY and CDR2 SVGEGT. V gave up 0 bases and J gave up 6 bases; unmatched junction bases: 3. The CDR3 length is 15 residues. CDR3 sequence: CASSYSGLAPNIQYF. In DNA form, the CDR3 reads TGTGCCAGCAGTTACTCCGGACTAGCGCCAAACATTCAGTACTTC.

The chain links TRBV13 to TRBJ2-7; D uncertain. Trimming left V 3 bases short and J 3 bases short, with 21 bases between. Per the germline V gene, CDR1 is PRHDT and CDR2 is FYEKMQ (reference sequence). CDR3 length: 17 amino acids. The CDR3, as DNA: TGTGCCAGCAGCTTGTCCCTCAGCCGGCGGAATATCTACGAGCAGTACTTC. Its protein is CASSLSLSRRNIYEQYF.

J is TRBJ2-1 and V is TRBV6-2 or TRBV6-3; 7 positions match TRBD1. Germline CDR1 reads MNHEY; CDR2 reads SVGEGT. Trimming removed 6 bases from V and 1 base from J; junction bases left unmatched: 6. The length of the CDR3 is 15 residues. The CDR3, as DNA: TGTGCCAGCAGGACAGGGCAGGCGTCCTACAATGAGCAGTTCTTC. Amino acids: CASRTGQASYNEQFF.

This clonotype was counted a few times. The rearrangement joins TRBV12-3 or TRBV12-4 to TRBJ1-1, with D possibly being TRBD1 (6 bases). V lost 3 bases and J 1 base, leaving 15 bases between the germline ends. The CDR3 length is 16 residues. CDR3 nucleotide sequence: TGTGCCAGCAGTTTTGGGTTCTGGGACAAGAACACTGAAGCTTTCTTT. Translation gives CASSFGFWDKNTEAFF.

In this sample, this clonotype turned up many times. V is TRBV6-2 or TRBV6-3 and J is TRBJ2-5; D is ambiguous. V lost 4 bases and J lost 3, with 18 bases in between. Germline CDR1 is MNHEY and CDR2 is SVGEGT. CDR3 length equals 16 residues. CDR3: CASSSPHVRSEETQYF. The CDR3 coding sequence is TGTGCCAGCAGTTCTCCCCACGTTCGGAGCGAAGAGACCCAGTACTTC.

This clonotype was recorded a few times. This chain joins TRBV3-1 and TRBJ1-1, with D tentatively TRBD1 (5 bases). Trimming shortened V by 5 bases and J by 4 bases, and 14 bases separated the two germline ends. The CDR3 covers 14 residues. Germline-derived CDR1 and CDR2 are LGHDT and YNNKEL (reference sequence). The chain's CDR3 is CASSGGARSTEAFF. The CDR3 DNA reads TGTGCCAGCAGCGGAGGGGCGCGGAGCACTGAAGCTTTCTTT.

The V call is TRBV5-1, the J call TRBJ2-5; 11 bases are a match to TRBD1. CDR3 length: 15 residues. Germline CDR1 SGHRS, CDR2 YFSETQ. Trimming took 4 bases from V and 2 from J; bases not matched to a gene: 4. CDR3 in DNA: TGCGCCAGCAGCCCGGGGGACAGGGGGCAAGAGACCCAGTACTTC. Translated, it gives CASSPGDRGQETQYF.

This clonotype came up many times. The chain is built from TRBV18 and TRBJ2-5, with D possibly being TRBD1 or TRBD2 (5 bases each). The germline V gene encodes CDR1 KGHSH and CDR2 LQKENI. Trimming removed 3 bases from V and 5 bases from J, with 10 bases in between. CDR3 length: 13 residues. CDR3 nucleotides: TGTGCCAGCTCACCCCGCGAGGGGGAGACCCAGTACTTC. This encodes CASSPREGETQYF.

V and J are TRBV9 and TRBJ1-2, with 9 bases lining up with TRBD1. Germline V gene data show CDR1 as SGDLS and CDR2 as YYNGEE. V dropped 4 bases and J dropped 7; count of bases not matched to a gene: 8. This CDR3 region has 14 residues. CDR3 DNA sequence: TGTGCCAGCAGCTTGGGGACAGGGATCGTTGGCTACACCTTC. Protein product: CASSLGTGIVGYTF.

The chain links TRBV29-1 to TRBJ2-5, with a weak D call TRBD1 (5 bases). The germline gives CDR1 SQVTM, CDR2 ANQGSEA. Between the trimmed V and J ends, which lost 7 bases and 7 bases, there was a span of 22 bases. There are 14 residues in the CDR3. CDR3 region: CSAPGRHARGTQYF. Here the CDR3 DNA reads TGCAGCGCCCCAGGGCGTCATGCTAGAGGGACCCAGTACTTC. The full variable domain, rest sourced from reference TRBV29-1 and TRBJ2-5, is SAVISQKPSRDICQRGTSLTIQCQVDSQVTMMFWYRQQPGQSLTLIATANQGSEATYESGFVIDKFPISRPNLTFSTLTVSNMSPEDSSIYLCSAPGRHARGTQYFGPGTRLLVL.

This clonotype showed up many times. The CDR3 bases are TGTGCCAGCAGGAGCGTGAACACTGAAGCTTTCTTT. Protein: CASRSVNTEAFF. The chain carries TRBV28 and TRBJ1-1; D not resolved. V gave up 6 bases and J gave up 0 bases, with 5 bases separating them. Germline loops: CDR1 MDHEN, CDR2 SYDVKM. The CDR3 has 12 amino acids.

This clonotype was counted ten times or more. The chain joins TRBV7-2 to TRBJ2-7, with no clear D. This CDR3 region has 14 residues. V lost 1 base and J 2 bases, leaving 9 bases between the germline ends. CDR1 and CDR2 (germline): SGHTA, FQGNSA. The CDR3 spells CASSLERGPYEQYF. The DNA for the CDR3 is TGTGCCAGCAGCTTAGAACGCGGTCCCTACGAGCAGTACTTC.

This rearrangement joins TRBV5-4 to TRBJ2-1; possible D gene TRBD2, 6 bases. The CDR3 spans 16 residues. Trimming pared 0 bases from V and 6 bases from J, leaving 16 bases between. Per the germline V gene, CDR1 is SGHNT and CDR2 is YYREEE (reference sequence). The CDR3 DNA follows: TGTGCCAGCAGCTTGGACGGGAGAGCTGGGGCCAATGAGCAGTTCTTC. It is translated as CASSLDGRAGANEQFF.

This clonotype was recorded a few times. This chain uses TRBV7-3 with TRBJ1-2, with 8 positions matching TRBD1. In germline, CDR1 is SGHTA, CDR2 FQGTGA. V gave up 4 bases and J gave up 7 bases; unmatched junction bases: 8. This CDR3 has 14 amino acids. The CDR3 loop is CASSSGGTGIGYTF. CDR3 DNA sequence: TGTGCCAGCAGCTCCGGGGGGACAGGCATTGGCTACACCTTC. Full variable domain (outside the CDR3, taken from reference TRBV7-3 and TRBJ1-2): GAGVSQTPSNKVTEKGKYVELRCDPISGHTALYWYRQSLGQGPEFLIYFQGTGAADDSGLPNDRFFAVRPEGSVSTLKIQRTERGDSAVYLCASSSGGTGIGYTFGSGTRLTVV.

In this sample, this clonotype turned up a few times. The V call is TRBV9, the J call TRBJ2-2, with unresolved D. V was cut by 4 bases and J by 0 bases, with 19 bases left in between. Per the germline V gene, CDR1 is SGDLS and CDR2 is YYNGEE. The CDR3 loop spans 18 amino acids. CDR3 protein: CASSIPRAESTNTGELFF. The CDR3 nucleotides are TGTGCCAGCAGCATCCCAAGGGCAGAATCTACGAACACCGGGGAGCTGTTTTTT.

This clonotype has a handful of counts. The DNA of the CDR3 is TGTGCCAGCAGTTTACCCCAGCACCTATCCTACAATGAGCAGTTCTTC. Translation gives CASSLPQHLSYNEQFF. The chain uses TRBV28 and TRBJ2-1; D gene unclear. The germline CDR1 and CDR2 sequences are MDHEN and SYDVKM. Trimming left V 2 bases short and J 1 base short, with 12 bases between. This CDR3 contains 16 residues. Full variable domain (outside the CDR3, taken from reference TRBV28 and TRBJ2-1): DVKVTQSSRYLVKRTGEKVFLECVQDMDHENMFWYRQDPGLGLRLIYFSYDVKMKEKGDIPEGYSVSREKKERFSLILESASTNQTSMYLCASSLPQHLSYNEQFFGPGTRLTVL.

This clonotype was detected a few times. This chain connects TRBV3-1 to TRBJ2-5; D gene uncertain. The CDR3 sequence is 14 residues long. The V and J ends lost 4 bases and 6 bases respectively, with 15 bases between them. CDR1 and CDR2 (germline): LGHDT, YNNKEL (reference sequence). The CDR3 loop is CASSPGGTLQTQYF. The CDR3 DNA is TGTGCCAGCAGCCCAGGTGGTACTTTGCAGACCCAGTACTTC.

The J gene is TRBJ1-6, the V gene TRBV2; tentatively, D is TRBD1 (6 bases). CDR1 is SNHLY and CDR2 is FYNNEI in the germline V gene. The germline V and J ends were trimmed by 8 bases and 10 bases, with 18 bases remaining between them. The CDR3 contains 14 residues. The DNA for the CDR3 is TGTGCCAGCCTAAGGACAGCCAAGGACTCACCCCTCCACTTT. It codes for CASLRTAKDSPLHF.

This clonotype was picked up a small number of times. CDR3 DNA sequence: TGTGCCAGCAGCTTAGCTCCGGGACTGAACTATGGCTACACCTTC. Translated, it gives CASSLAPGLNYGYTF. This chain joins TRBV7-2 and TRBJ1-2, with D possibly TRBD1 on 5 matching bases. Trimming removed 0 bases at V and 2 bases at J, with 10 bases between. CDR3 size: 15 residues. Germline CDR1 reads SGHTA; CDR2 reads FQGNSA.

This clonotype came up a few times. This chain uses TRBV25-1 with TRBJ1-1; TRBD1 matches at 8 bases. CDR3 length: 15 residues. Germline V CDR1 and CDR2: MGHDK, SYGVNS. After removal of 1 base from V and 1 base from J, the junction contained 2 bases not matched to a gene. The CDR3 loop is CASSEWGQENTEAFF. The CDR3 DNA reads as TGTGCCAGCAGTGAATGGGGACAGGAGAACACTGAAGCTTTCTTT.